The present entry profiles one T cell receptor beta chain with its context. Its antigen is still unknown. The data derive from a study of T-cell memory formation after mild COVID-19. Via MiXCR, TCRdb re-called the 5' RACE reads, giving one row per CDR3 protein. Here the sample spans over 130,000 distinct CDR3 sequences, 14% being singletons. CDR3 length: 14 residues. Trimming took 7 bases from V and 8 from J; bases not matched to a gene: 10. Germline V gene data show CDR1 as PRHDT and CDR2 as FYEKMQ (reference sequence). Study observations and caveats: Contracting CD4+ clones were located mainly in CM and EM, and CD8+ clones in EMRA. Some clones that responded were present in memory (sampled pre-infection), which suggests cross-reactive memory joined.

V gene TRBV13 combines with J gene TRBJ2-1; 8 nucleotides match TRBD2. The clonotype was recovered from an adult woman who had mild COVID-19 (a few samples of this study predate the infection). Cell type and time point are not known. Material for sequencing was PBMCs or a T cell subset sorted from them (not recorded which). The CDR3 nucleotides read TGTGCCAGCACCCCCAACGGGAGGGTGTATGAGCAGTTCTTC. The encoded protein is CASTPNGRVYEQFF.